This T cell receptor beta chain was identified during a study of cytomegalovirus exposure and HLA in healthy donors. Across the study: Earlier findings included approximately 120 million unique TCR beta sequences obtained from roughly 200 million T cells.

PCR employed 60 Vbeta and 13 Jbeta primers. Profiled with immunoSEQ multiplex PCR; TCRdb holds only in-frame clones, not every one. Of fewer than 200,000 clones in the sample, more than 80% were seen once. Looked up from germline, CDR1 is SGHDT and CDR2 is YYEEEE. This CDR3 is 14 amino acids long. The J segment lost 3 bases and the V segment lost 4 bases, leaving 4 bases of the junction unmatched. The sample was PBMCs. The chain carries TRBV5-6 and TRBJ2-3; the match to TRBD2 covers 8 bases. The sequence derives from a woman aged 18-29 years in good health and CMV-seronegative. This CDR3 is CASSDGRATDTQYF. As DNA, the CDR3 is TGTGCCAGCAGCGACGGGAGGGCTACAGATACGCAGTATTTT. Using reference TRBV5-6 and TRBJ2-3 for the parts outside the CDR3, the full variable domain is DAGVTQSPTHLIKTRGQQVTLRCSPKSGHDTVSWYQQALGQGPQFIFQYYEEEERQRGNFPDRFSGHQFPNYSSELNVNALLLGDSALYLCASSDGRATDTQYFGPGTRLTVL.